This T cell receptor (beta chain) stems from a study of regulatory T cells in long-lasting Graves disease. Time point of the sample: persistent/refractory GD, antithyroid drugs over 5 years with positive TRAb. The TCR library was made from RNA that had been extracted from PBMCs in TRIzol. American Thyroid Association guidelines served as the basis for diagnosing Graves' disease. With EDTA tubes as the receptacles, approximately 8.2 milliliters of peripheral blood were drawn. Study-wide points: The analysis examined peripheral blood only and excluded thyroid tissue.

The germline CDR1 and CDR2 sequences are LNHDA and SQIVND (reference sequence). The CDR3 contains 14 residues. Building the TCR beta libraries relied on iRepertoire HTBI primers, and CDR3 regions underwent Arm-PCR. From the multiplex PCR reads, TCRdb called clonotypes with MiXCR, one entry per CDR3 protein. The top ten clones hold 14% of a sample with 400,000 to 500,000 distinct CDR3 sequences, roughly a fifth of them seen once. In its sample, this clonotype was seen once. The antigen is unknown. Just one base apart from a much larger clone, this may be a read error. The sequence was obtained from a female donor with Graves disease. Sequenced material: peripheral blood mononuclear cells (PBMCs), taken when the disease was refractory, from a patient treated with antithyroid drugs. This chain links TRBV19 with TRBJ2-5, with D possibly called TRBD1 or TRBD2 (5 bases each). The DNA for the CDR3 is TGTGCCGGTAGTAAGGGACCCAGCCAAGAGACCCAGTACTTC. Protein sequence: CAGSKGPSQETQYF.